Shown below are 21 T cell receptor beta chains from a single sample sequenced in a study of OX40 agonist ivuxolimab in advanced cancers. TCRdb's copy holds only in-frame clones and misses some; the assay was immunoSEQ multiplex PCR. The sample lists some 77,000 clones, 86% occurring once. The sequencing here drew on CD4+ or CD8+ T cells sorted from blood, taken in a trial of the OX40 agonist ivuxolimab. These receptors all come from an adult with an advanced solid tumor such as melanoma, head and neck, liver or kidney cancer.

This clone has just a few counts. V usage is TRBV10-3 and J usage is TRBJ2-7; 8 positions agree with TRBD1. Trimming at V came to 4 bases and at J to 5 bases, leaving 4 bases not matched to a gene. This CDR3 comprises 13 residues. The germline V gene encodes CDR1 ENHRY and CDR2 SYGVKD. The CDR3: CAISATDRDEQYF. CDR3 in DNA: TGTGCCATCAGTGCGACGGACAGGGACGAGCAGTACTTC.

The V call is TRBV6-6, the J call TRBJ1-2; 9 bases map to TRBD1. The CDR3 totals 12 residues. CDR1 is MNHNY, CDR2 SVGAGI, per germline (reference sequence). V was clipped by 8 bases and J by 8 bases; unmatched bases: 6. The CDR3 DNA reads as TGTGCCAGCGGGGGGACAGGGTTAGGCTACACCTTC. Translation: CASGGTGLGYTF.

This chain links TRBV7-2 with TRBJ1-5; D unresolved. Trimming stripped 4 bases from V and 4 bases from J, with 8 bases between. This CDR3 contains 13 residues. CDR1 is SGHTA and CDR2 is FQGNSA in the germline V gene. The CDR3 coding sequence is TGTGCCAGCAGCTCACTATGGAATCAGCCCCAGCATTTT. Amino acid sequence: CASSSLWNQPQHF.

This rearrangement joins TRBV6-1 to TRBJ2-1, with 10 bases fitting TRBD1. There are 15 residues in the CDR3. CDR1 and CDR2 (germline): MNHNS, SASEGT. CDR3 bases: TGTGCAACAAGCCCCCGGACAGGGGGGAACAATGAGCAGTTCTTC. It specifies CATSPRTGGNNEQFF.

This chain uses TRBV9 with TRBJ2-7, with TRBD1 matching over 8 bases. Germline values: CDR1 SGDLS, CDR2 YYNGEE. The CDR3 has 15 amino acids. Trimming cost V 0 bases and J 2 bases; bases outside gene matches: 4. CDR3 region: CASSVAGQGPYEQYF. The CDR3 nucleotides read TGTGCCAGCAGCGTAGCAGGACAGGGCCCCTACGAGCAGTACTTC.

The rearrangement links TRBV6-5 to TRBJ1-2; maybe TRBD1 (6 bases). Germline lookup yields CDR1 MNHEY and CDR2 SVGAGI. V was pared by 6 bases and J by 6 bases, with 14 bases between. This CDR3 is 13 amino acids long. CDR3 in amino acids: CASRLAGVHGYTF. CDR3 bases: TGTGCCAGCAGACTTGCAGGGGTTCATGGCTACACCTTC.

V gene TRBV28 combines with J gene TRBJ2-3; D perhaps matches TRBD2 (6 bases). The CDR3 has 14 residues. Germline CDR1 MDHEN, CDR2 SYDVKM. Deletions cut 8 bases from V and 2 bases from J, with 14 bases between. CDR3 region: CASAAGTYTDTQYF. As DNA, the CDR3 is TGTGCCAGCGCCGCCGGGACTTACACAGATACGCAGTATTTT.

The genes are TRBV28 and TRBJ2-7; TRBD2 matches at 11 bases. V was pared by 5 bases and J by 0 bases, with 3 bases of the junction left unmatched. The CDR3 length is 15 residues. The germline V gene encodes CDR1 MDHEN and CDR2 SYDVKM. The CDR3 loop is CASSRGLAGSYEQYF. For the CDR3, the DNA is TGTGCCAGCAGTAGAGGACTAGCGGGCTCCTACGAGCAGTACTTC.

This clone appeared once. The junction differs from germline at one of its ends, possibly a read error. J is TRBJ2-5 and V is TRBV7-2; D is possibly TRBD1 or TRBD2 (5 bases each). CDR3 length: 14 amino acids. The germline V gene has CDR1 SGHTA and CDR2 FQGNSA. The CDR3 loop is CASSRPRDQETQYF. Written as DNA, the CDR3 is TGTGCCAGCAGCCGACCCAGGGACCAGGAGACCCAGTACTTC.

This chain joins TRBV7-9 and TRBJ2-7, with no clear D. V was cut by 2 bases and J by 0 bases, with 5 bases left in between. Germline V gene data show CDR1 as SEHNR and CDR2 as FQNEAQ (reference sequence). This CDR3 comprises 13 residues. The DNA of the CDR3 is TGTGCCAGCAGCTTATCCAACTCCTACGAGCAGTACTTC. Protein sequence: CASSLSNSYEQYF. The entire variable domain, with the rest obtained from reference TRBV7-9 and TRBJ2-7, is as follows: DTGVSQNPRHKITKRGQNVTFRCDPISEHNRLYWYRQTLGQGPEFLTYFQNEAQLEKSRLLSDRFSAERPKGSFSTLEIQRTEQGDSAMYLCASSLSNSYEQYFGPGTRLTVT.

CDR3 in amino acids: CASSHTGGEQYF. CDR3 in DNA: TGTGCCAGCAGCCACACAGGGGGAGAGCAGTACTTC. The chain has TRBV7-9 and TRBJ2-7, with 8 bases fitting TRBD1. V was clipped by 5 bases and J by 7 bases; unmatched bases: 4. CDR1 and CDR2 (germline): SEHNR, FQNEAQ (reference sequence). The CDR3 length is 12 residues.

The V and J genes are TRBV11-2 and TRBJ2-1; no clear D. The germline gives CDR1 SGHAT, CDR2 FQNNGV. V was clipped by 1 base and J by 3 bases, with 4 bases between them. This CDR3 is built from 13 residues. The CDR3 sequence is CASSLGHYNEQFF. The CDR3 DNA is TGTGCCAGCAGCTTAGGACACTACAATGAGCAGTTCTTC. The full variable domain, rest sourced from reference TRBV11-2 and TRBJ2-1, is EAGVAQSPRYKIIEKRQSVAFWCNPISGHATLYWYQQILGQGPKLLIQFQNNGVVDDSQLPKDRFSAERLKGVDSTLKIQPAKLEDSAVYLCASSLGHYNEQFFGPGTRLTVL.

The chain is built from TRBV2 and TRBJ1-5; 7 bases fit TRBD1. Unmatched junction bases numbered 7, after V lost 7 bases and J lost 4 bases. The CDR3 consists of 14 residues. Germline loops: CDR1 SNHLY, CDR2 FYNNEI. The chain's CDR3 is CASTGDSLNQPQHF. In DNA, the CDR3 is TGTGCCAGCACGGGGGACAGTCTGAATCAGCCCCAGCATTTT.

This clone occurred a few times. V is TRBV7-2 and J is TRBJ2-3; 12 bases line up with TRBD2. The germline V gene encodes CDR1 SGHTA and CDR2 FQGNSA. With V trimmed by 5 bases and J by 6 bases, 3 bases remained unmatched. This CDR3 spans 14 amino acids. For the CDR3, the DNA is TGTGCCAGCAGCACCGGGACTAGCGGGGATACGCAGTATTTT. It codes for CASSTGTSGDTQYF.

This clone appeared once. The CDR3 loop reads CASGVQGADTQYF. DNA for the CDR3: TGTGCTAGTGGCGTACAGGGGGCAGATACGCAGTATTTT. The chain combines TRBV12-5 with TRBJ2-3, with TRBD1 matching over 8 bases. Looked up from germline, CDR1 is LGHNT and CDR2 is FRNRAP. Trimming removed 6 bases from V and 4 bases from J; junction bases left unmatched: 3. CDR3 size: 13 residues.

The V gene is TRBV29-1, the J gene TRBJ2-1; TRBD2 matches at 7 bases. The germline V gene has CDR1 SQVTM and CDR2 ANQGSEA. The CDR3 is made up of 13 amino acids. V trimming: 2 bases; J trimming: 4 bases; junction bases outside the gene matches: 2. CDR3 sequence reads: CSVEWRGYNEQFF. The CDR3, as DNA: TGCAGCGTTGAATGGCGGGGGTACAATGAGCAGTTCTTC.

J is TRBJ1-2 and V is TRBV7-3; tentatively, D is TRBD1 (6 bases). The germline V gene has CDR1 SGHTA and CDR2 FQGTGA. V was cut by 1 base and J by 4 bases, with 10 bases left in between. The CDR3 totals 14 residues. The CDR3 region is CASSLNREGYGYTF. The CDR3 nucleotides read TGTGCCAGCAGCTTAAACAGGGAAGGCTATGGCTACACCTTC. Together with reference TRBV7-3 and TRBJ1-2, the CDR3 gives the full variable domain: GAGVSQTPSNKVTEKGKYVELRCDPISGHTALYWYRQSLGQGPEFLIYFQGTGAADDSGLPNDRFFAVRPEGSVSTLKIQRTERGDSAVYLCASSLNREGYGYTFGSGTRLTVV.

The CDR3 sequence is CASRLMAGVGNEQFF. As DNA, the CDR3 is TGTGCCAGCCGCCTTATGGCGGGAGTGGGAAATGAGCAGTTCTTC. The rearrangement uses TRBV5-8 and TRBJ2-1; TRBD2 matches 7 bases. Germline CDR1 is SGHTS and CDR2 is YDEGEE. The CDR3 is 15 residues long. V was pared by 7 bases and J by 7 bases, with 14 bases of the junction left unmatched.

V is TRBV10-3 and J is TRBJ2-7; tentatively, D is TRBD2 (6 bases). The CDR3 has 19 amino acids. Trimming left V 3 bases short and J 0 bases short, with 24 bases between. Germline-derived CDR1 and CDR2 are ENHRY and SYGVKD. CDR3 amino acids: CAISERRLGVDRHSYEQYF. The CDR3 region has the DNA TGTGCCATCAGTGAAAGGCGACTAGGTGTGGACCGACACTCCTACGAGCAGTACTTC.

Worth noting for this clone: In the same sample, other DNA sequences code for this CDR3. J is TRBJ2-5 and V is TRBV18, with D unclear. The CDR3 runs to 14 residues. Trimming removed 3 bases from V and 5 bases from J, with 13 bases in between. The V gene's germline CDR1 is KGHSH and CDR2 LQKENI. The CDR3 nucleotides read TGTGCCAGCTCACCCCCCACGACTCGGGAGACCCAGTACTTC. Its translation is CASSPPTTRETQYF.

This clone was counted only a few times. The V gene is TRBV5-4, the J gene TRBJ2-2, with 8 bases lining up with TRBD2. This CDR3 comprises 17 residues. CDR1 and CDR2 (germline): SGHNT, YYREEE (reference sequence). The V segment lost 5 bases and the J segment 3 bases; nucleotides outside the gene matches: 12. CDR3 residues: CASSPRGGSDHTGELFF. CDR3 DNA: TGTGCCAGCAGTCCCCGGGGGGGGAGTGATCACACCGGGGAGCTGTTTTTT.